The subject of this entry is one TCR beta chain. Noted treatment: roughly 19 received Ad26.COV2.S at low or high dose, single or two shots; about 5 received placebo; per-sample allocation not given. The samples date from day 63 after the first vaccine or placebo injection. In germline, CDR1 is MNHEY, CDR2 SVGAGI. CDR3 size: 14 residues. V was shortened by 2 bases and J by 4 bases, with 11 bases between the two germline ends. This entry belongs to a study of Ad26.COV2.S vaccination and SARS-CoV-2 variants. Study summary: Administration of Ad26.COV2.S was intramuscular, either once or twice 56 days apart.

Sequenced by immunoSEQ multiplex PCR; TCRdb stores in-frame clones only, minus some. The profile shows more than 300,000 clones, around four fifths of them singletons. This specimen consisted of peripheral blood, obtained in a trial of Ad26.COV2.S vaccine versus placebo. The receptor comes from a person aged 18-60 years who received the Ad26.COV2.S COVID-19 vaccine or a placebo. The chain recombines TRBV6-5 with TRBJ1-2, with a weak D call TRBD1 (5 bases). CDR3 amino acids: CASSYVAGIYGYTF. Written as DNA, the CDR3 is TGTGCCAGCAGTTACGTCGCAGGGATCTATGGCTACACCTTC.